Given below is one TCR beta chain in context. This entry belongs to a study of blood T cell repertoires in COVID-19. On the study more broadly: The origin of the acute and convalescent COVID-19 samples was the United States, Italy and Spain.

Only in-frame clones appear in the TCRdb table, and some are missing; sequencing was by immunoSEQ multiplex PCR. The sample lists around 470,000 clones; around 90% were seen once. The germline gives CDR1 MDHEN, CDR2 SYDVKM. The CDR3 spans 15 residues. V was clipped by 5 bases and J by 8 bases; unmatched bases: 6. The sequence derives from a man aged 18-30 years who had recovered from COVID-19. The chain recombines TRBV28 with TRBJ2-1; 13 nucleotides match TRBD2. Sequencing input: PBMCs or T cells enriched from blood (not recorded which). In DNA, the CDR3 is TGTGCCAGCAGTCTCGGGACTAGCGGGACCGATGAGCAGTTCTTC. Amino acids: CASSLGTSGTDEQFF.